There are a few counts of the clone carrying this T cell receptor beta chain. Clones were sequenced by immunoSEQ multiplex PCR, and TCRdb holds only the in-frame ones, with some missing. The sample has 70,000 to 85,000 clones; about 91% are singletons. The sample belongs to a study of technical replicates of blood from a handful of donors. CDR3 length equals 14 residues. J was trimmed by 13 bases and V by 4 bases; bases with no gene match: 8. Germline V gives CDR1 SEHNR, CDR2 FQNEAQ (reference sequence). The sample comprised T cells isolated from PBMCs. The rearrangement joins TRBV7-9 to TRBJ2-1, with 12 positions matching TRBD2. This sequence originates from a human donor in good health. CDR3 nucleotides: TGTGCCAGCAGCTCCGGGACTAGCGGGTGGGATCAGTTCTTC. Its protein product is CASSSGTSGWDQFF.